These T cell receptor beta chains were read from a single sample in a study of T cells after yellow fever vaccination. One entry per CDR3 protein, called by TCRdb with MiXCR from the 5' RACE reads. The sample holds around 300,000 distinct CDR3 sequences, about an eighth seen once. Sequenced material: CD4+ T cells sorted from PBMCs, taken 45 days after the yellow fever booster vaccination. The receptors come from a man aged 30 to 39 who received the YFV17D yellow fever vaccine. Both conserved end residues are part of each CDR3. The D gene is left open where the match is weak. Clone sizes are given selectively: once, few, many, or a class where the clone is expanded.

d_call	clone_size	j_call	v_call	cdr3_nt	cdr3_aa
NA	few	TRBJ2-3	TRBV7-2	TGTGCCAGCAGCCGGGACGGACCCACAGATACGCAGTATTTT	CASSRDGPTDTQYF
NA	few	TRBJ2-5	TRBV6-5	TGTGCCAGCAGTTACACAGGGTCCCAAGAGACCCAGTACTTC	CASSYTGSQETQYF
TRBD2	few	TRBJ2-1	TRBV5-1	TGCGCCAGCAGCTTATCGCCGAGCGGGAGGGGGTATGAGCAGTTCTTC	CASSLSPSGRGYEQFF
NA	NA	TRBJ2-7	TRBV12-3/TRBV12-4	TGTGCCAGCGCGGGATCCTACGAGCAGTACTTC	CASAGSYEQYF
TRBD2	few	TRBJ2-1	TRBV6-2/TRBV6-3	TGTGCCAGCAGTCTCCACTCGGGACTAGCGAGCAATGAGCAGTTCTTC	CASSLHSGLASNEQFF
NA	few	TRBJ2-1	TRBV7-2	TGTGCCAGCAGCTTTGTCTCTGAGCAGTTCTTC	CASSFVSEQFF
NA	few	TRBJ1-1	TRBV7-2	TGTGCCAGCAGCTCCCATGGGGGAACTGAAGCTTTCTTT	CASSSHGGTEAFF
NA	NA	TRBJ2-5	TRBV7-3	TGTGCCAGCAGGGGAATAGGAGAGACCCAGTACTTC	CASRGIGETQYF
NA	few	TRBJ2-2	TRBV5-6	TGTGCCAGCAGCTTGGGGGGCTACGCGAACACCGGGGAGCTGTTTTTT	CASSLGGYANTGELFF
TRBD2	NA	TRBJ2-3	TRBV5-1	TGCGCCAGCAGCCACAGTTGGCCTAGCGGGAGACCAGATACGCAGTATTTT	CASSHSWPSGRPDTQYF
TRBD2	few	TRBJ2-5	TRBV20-1	TGCAGTGCTAGAGATGGGACTAGCGGGAGTGGGGAGACCCAGTACTTC	CSARDGTSGSGETQYF
NA	NA	TRBJ2-3	TRBV7-2	TGTGCCAGCAGCTTACTGTCCGGCAGCCTCACAGATACGCAGTATTTT	CASSLLSGSLTDTQYF